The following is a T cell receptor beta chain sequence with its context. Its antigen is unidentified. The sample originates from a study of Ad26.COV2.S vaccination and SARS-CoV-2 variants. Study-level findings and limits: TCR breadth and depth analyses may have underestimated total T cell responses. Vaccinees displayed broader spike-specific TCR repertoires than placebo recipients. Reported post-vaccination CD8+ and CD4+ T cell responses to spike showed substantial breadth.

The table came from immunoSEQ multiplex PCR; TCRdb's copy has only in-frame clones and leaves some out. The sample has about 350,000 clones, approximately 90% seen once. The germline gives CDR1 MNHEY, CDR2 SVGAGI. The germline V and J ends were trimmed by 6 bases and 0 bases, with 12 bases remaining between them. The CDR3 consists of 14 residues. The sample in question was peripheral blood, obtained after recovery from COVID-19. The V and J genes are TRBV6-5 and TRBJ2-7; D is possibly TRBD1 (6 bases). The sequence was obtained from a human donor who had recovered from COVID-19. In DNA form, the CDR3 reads TGTGCCAGCAGGAAGAGGACAGACTCCTACGAGCAGTACTTC. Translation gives CASRKRTDSYEQYF.